This section outlines one T cell receptor (beta chain) sequence together with its context. Other DNA sequences of this sample code for an identical CDR3. Germline assignment: CDR1 SGHRS and CDR2 YFSETQ. The CDR3 sequence is 14 residues long. V trimming: 2 bases; J trimming: 6 bases; junction bases outside the gene matches: 3. Here immunoSEQ multiplex PCR was the method, and the copy in TCRdb shows in-frame clones only, minus some. This sample has some 110,000 clones; roughly 87% occur once, and the top ten carry around 19%. This specimen comes from a study of PD-1 blockade in classical Hodgkin lymphoma. Time point: cycle 4 day 1 (C4D1), after about 6 weeks of nivolumab. Patients all relapsed after autologous stem cell transplantation, and there was variation in brentuximab vedotin exposure. Patients had relapsed/refractory classical Hodgkin lymphoma with complete response, partial response or progressive disease as best response.

This TCR came from a human donor with classical Hodgkin lymphoma. The sequences come from peripheral blood mononuclear cells (PBMCs), collected before the fourth cycle of nivolumab. This chain links TRBV5-1 with TRBJ1-5, with 9 bases identical to TRBD1. CDR3 coding DNA: TGCGCCAGCAGCTTAGGACAGGGGTCTCAGCCCCAGCATTTT. Amino acid sequence: CASSLGQGSQPQHF.